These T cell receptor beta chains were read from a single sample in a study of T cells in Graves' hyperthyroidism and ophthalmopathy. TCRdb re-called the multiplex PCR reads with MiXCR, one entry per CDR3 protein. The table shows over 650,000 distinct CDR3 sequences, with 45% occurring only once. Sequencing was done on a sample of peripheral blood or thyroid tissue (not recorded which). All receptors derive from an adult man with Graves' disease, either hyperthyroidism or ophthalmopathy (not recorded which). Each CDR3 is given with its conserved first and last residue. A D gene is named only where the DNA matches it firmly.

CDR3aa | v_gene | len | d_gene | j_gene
CASRQTGGDYEQYF | TRBV12-3/TRBV12-4 | 14 | TRBD1 | TRBJ2-7
CSVAGERANEKLFF | TRBV29-1 | 14 | NA | TRBJ1-4
CASSDGGSYGYTF | TRBV10-1 | 13 | NA | TRBJ1-2
CSDSGTNYQPQHF | TRBV29-1 | 13 | NA | TRBJ1-5
CSVKTDGGTEAFF | TRBV29-1 | 13 | NA | TRBJ1-1
CASSIGQIDNSPLHF | TRBV7-8 | 15 | NA | TRBJ1-6
CASSLFQGHPYEQYF | TRBV7-9 | 15 | NA | TRBJ2-7
CASSNTGTVNSYEQYF | TRBV5-6 | 16 | NA | TRBJ2-7
CASSTRRGEAFF | TRBV7-3 | 12 | NA | TRBJ1-1
CATEDRDSEHWNSPLHF | TRBV24-1 | 17 | NA | TRBJ1-6
CASMRSSF | TRBV2 | 8 | NA | TRBJ1-4
CSARDYRDLNEKLFF | TRBV20-1 | 15 | NA | TRBJ1-4
CASSQNPGQGSTGELFF | TRBV7-2 | 17 | TRBD1 | TRBJ2-2
CASSTGLSNQPQHF | TRBV12-3/TRBV12-4 | 14 | NA | TRBJ1-5
CASSPLFGRQETQYF | TRBV7-9 | 15 | NA | TRBJ2-5
CASTRGGQGNSNQPQHF | TRBV9 | 17 | TRBD1 | TRBJ1-5
CASSLRVVARDTEAFF | TRBV7-6 | 16 | NA | TRBJ1-1
CASSEEIYSPLHF | TRBV2 | 13 | NA | TRBJ1-6
CASADINQPQHF | TRBV6-5 | 12 | NA | TRBJ1-5
CASVLPQGQETQYF | TRBV25-1 | 14 | NA | TRBJ2-5
CSAGGVSGYSYEQYF | TRBV20-1 | 15 | NA | TRBJ2-7
CASSLVHRTVGNTIYF | TRBV10-3 | 16 | NA | TRBJ1-3
CASSNREFTTETQYF | TRBV7-8 | 15 | NA | TRBJ2-5
CASSLREGGEKLFF | TRBV11-1 | 14 | NA | TRBJ1-4
CASSLLGEDRIYGYTF | TRBV7-9 | 16 | TRBD1 | TRBJ1-2
CASISDRDSNQPQHF | TRBV9 | 15 | TRBD1 | TRBJ1-5
CASSFLGKAGHANYGYTF | TRBV7-2 | 18 | NA | TRBJ1-2
CASSLSAGTGVCLF | TRBV3-1 | 14 | TRBD1 | TRBJ1-1
CASSSTSSGVNVLTF | TRBV7-9 | 15 | NA | TRBJ2-6
CASSLLPRNPDRPFF | TRBV12-3/TRBV12-4 | 15 | NA | TRBJ1-1
CASSVTGGSNTGELFF | TRBV19 | 16 | NA | TRBJ2-2
CASITGGNTIYF | TRBV2 | 12 | NA | TRBJ1-3
CARRSGHTEAFF | TRBV2 | 12 | NA | TRBJ1-1
CASSTTLFSGRARKNEQYF | TRBV7-6 | 19 | TRBD2 | TRBJ2-7
CATSDRVDETQYF | TRBV24-1 | 13 | NA | TRBJ2-5
CASSLAGDSRSGNTIYF | TRBV7-8 | 17 | TRBD1 | TRBJ1-3
CSVGSSVNTEAFF | TRBV29-1 | 13 | NA | TRBJ1-1
CASSEWTSAETQYF | TRBV25-1 | 14 | TRBD2 | TRBJ2-5
CASSPVTESGELFF | TRBV7-9 | 14 | NA | TRBJ2-2
CASSSHPWDDTDTQYF | TRBV6-5 | 16 | NA | TRBJ2-3
CASTGAYGYTF | TRBV19 | 11 | NA | TRBJ1-2
CASSEARSGFSGYTF | TRBV2 | 15 | NA | TRBJ1-2
CASGDGTSGIRQYF | TRBV12-3/TRBV12-4 | 14 | TRBD2 | TRBJ2-7
CASSHQGQGGQPQHF | TRBV7-2 | 15 | TRBD1 | TRBJ1-5
CASRKSTGVTQYF | TRBV6-1 | 13 | NA | TRBJ2-5
CASSQVGGSPPGEQYF | TRBV7-9 | 16 | NA | TRBJ2-7
CSVGWLSPNTIYF | TRBV29-1 | 13 | NA | TRBJ1-3
CSADSNYGYTF | TRBV20-1 | 11 | NA | TRBJ1-2
CASSPLPLAGETQYF | TRBV7-9 | 15 | TRBD2 | TRBJ2-5
CASRSPQTGRVGHGYTF | TRBV10-2 | 17 | NA | TRBJ1-2
CASSWGSGTEAFF | TRBV5-6 | 13 | NA | TRBJ1-1
CSVEGQGTYGYTF | TRBV29-1 | 13 | TRBD1 | TRBJ1-2
CSAREDSSGANFLTF | TRBV20-1 | 15 | NA | TRBJ2-6
CSATGTGVYEQYF | TRBV20-1 | 13 | TRBD1 | TRBJ2-7
CASSSGTGDGYTF | TRBV7-9 | 13 | TRBD1 | TRBJ1-2